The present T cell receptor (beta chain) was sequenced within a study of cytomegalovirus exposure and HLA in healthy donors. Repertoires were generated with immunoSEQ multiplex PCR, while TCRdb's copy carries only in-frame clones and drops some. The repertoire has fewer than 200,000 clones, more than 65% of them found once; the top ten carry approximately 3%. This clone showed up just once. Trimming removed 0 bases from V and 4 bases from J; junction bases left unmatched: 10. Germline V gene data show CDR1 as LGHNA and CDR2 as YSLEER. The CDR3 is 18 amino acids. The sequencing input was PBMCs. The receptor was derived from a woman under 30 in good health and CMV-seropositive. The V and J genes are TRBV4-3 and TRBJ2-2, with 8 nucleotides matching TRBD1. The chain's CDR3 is CASSQDRVARGRTGELFF. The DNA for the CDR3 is TGCGCCAGCAGCCAAGATCGCGTGGCCAGGGGGCGCACCGGGGAGCTGTTTTTT.